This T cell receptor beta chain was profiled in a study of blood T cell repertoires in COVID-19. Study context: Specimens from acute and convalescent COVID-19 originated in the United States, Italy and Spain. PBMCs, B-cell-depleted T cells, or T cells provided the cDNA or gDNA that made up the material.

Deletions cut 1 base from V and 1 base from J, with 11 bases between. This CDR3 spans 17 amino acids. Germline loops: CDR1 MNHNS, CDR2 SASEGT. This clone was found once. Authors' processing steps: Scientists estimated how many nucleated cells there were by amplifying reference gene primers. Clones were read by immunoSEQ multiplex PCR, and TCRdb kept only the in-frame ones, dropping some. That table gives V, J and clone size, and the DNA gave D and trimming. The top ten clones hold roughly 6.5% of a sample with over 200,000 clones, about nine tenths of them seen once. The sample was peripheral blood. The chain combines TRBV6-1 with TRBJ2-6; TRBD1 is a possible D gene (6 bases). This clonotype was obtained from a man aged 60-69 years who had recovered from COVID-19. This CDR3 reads CASSEVWGRSGANVLTF. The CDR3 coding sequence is TGTGCCAGCAGTGAAGTGTGGGGGCGGTCTGGGGCCAACGTCCTGACTTTC.